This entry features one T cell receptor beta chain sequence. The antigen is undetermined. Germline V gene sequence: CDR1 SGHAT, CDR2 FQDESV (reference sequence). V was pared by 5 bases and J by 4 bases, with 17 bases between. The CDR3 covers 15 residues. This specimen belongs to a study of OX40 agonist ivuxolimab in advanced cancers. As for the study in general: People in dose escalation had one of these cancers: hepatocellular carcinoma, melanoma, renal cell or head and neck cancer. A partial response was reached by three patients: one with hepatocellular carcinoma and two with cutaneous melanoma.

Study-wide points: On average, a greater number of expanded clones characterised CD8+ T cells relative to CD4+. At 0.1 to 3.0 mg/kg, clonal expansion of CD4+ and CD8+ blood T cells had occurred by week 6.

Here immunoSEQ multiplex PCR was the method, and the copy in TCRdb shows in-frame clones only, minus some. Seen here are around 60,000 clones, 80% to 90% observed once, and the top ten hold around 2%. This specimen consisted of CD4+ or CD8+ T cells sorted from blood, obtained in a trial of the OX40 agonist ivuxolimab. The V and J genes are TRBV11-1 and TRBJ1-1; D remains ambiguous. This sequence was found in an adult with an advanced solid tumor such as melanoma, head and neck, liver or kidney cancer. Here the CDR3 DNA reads TGTGCCAGCAGCACCGCGGGCCTCACGGGCACTGAAGCTTTCTTT. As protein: CASSTAGLTGTEAFF.